This T cell receptor (beta chain) comes out of a study of cytomegalovirus exposure and HLA in healthy donors. General study points: A highly shared variant cluster was judged a likely technical artifact. In a later analysis, at a false discovery rate of 0.05, roughly 16,000 TCR beta sequences matched HLA alleles.

Germline assignment: CDR1 MDHEN and CDR2 SYDVKM. The CDR3 loop spans 12 amino acids. Trimming left V 6 bases short and J 1 base short, with 6 bases between. Notes on this clone: No antigen is known for it.

Amplification used 60 Vbeta primers and 13 Jbeta primers. As handled by the study authors: Approximately 9.9 million shared chains were among the 60 million to 80 million unique TCR beta chains that a later analysis counted. Assay: immunoSEQ multiplex PCR; the TCRdb copy retains only in-frame clones and omits some. D and trimming were read from the DNA, whereas the V and J calls and clone size are those reported in that table. The sample carries 120,000 to 150,000 clones, roughly 72% recorded once. The chain combines TRBV28 with TRBJ1-1, with D possibly being TRBD1 (5 bases). Material: PBMCs. The sequence came from a man aged 40-50 years in good health and CMV-seronegative. CDR3 region: CASSGGNTEAFF. Written as DNA, the CDR3 is TGTGCCAGCAGCGGGGGGAACACTGAAGCTTTCTTT.